A single sample gave rise to the 16 T cell receptor beta chains below, sequenced in a study of T cell repertoires and HLA-DP antigens (dated by TCRdb to 2017 to 2018). Preparation of the library involved the immunoSEQ multiplex PCR assay. In TCRdb, the immuneACCESS table is reduced to in-frame sequences with V and J assigned. These tables do not hold every clone; where another copy was compared, an unresolved V gene accounts for under half, and the others remain unexplained. The table for this sample lists about 73,000 clones; 80% of them were counted only once. Together, the top ten hold roughly 1.6% of the sample. Antigen specificity for these receptors is unknown. Input material: CD4+ T cells from PBMCs. These receptors were taken from a man in his sixties in good health and CMV-seronegative.

This chain joins TRBV11-3 and TRBJ2-7, with D possibly matching TRBD2 (5 bases). Germline CDR1 SGHNT, CDR2 YENEEA. V was clipped by 8 bases and J by 2 bases, with 13 bases between them. The CDR3 spans 13 residues. The DNA of the CDR3 is TGTGCCAGCGTCAGCGGACCGACCTACGAGCAGTACGTC. This gives the protein CASVSGPTYEQYV.

The gene calls are TRBV10-3 and TRBJ1-1; possible D gene TRBD1, 5 bases. The V end was cut by 4 bases, the J end by 3 bases, with 6 bases between. Germline values: CDR1 ENHRY, CDR2 SYGVKD. The CDR3 totals 12 residues. Here the CDR3 DNA reads TGTGCCATCAGTGGGGGGGACACTGAAGCTTTCTTT. Translation: CAISGGDTEAFF.

The rearrangement links TRBV5-5 to TRBJ1-2; unclear D gene. This CDR3 region has 14 residues. V lost 4 bases to trimming and J lost 5 bases, with 15 bases between them. Per the germline V gene, CDR1 is SGHKS and CDR2 is YYEKEE (reference sequence). The CDR3 is CASSPDIVGYGYTF. CDR3 coding DNA: TGTGCCAGCAGCCCCGACATAGTTGGGTATGGCTACACCTTC.

V usage is TRBV6-5 and J usage is TRBJ2-1, with D maybe TRBD1 (5 bases). Germline V CDR1 and CDR2: MNHEY, SVGAGI. This CDR3 contains 14 residues. V dropped 0 bases and J dropped 3 bases, with 6 bases sitting between them. Here the CDR3 reads CASSYSDSYNEQFF. The DNA of the CDR3 is TGTGCCAGCAGTTACTCCGACAGCTACAATGAGCAGTTCTTC.

The rearrangement joins TRBV19 to TRBJ2-5, with D tentatively TRBD1 (5 bases). The CDR3 loop spans 14 amino acids. Germline V CDR1 and CDR2: LNHDA, SQIVND (reference sequence). Deletions cut 6 bases from V and 7 bases from J, with 18 bases between. Here the CDR3 reads CASSPTAQRVTQYF. CDR3 nucleotide sequence: TGTGCCAGTAGCCCGACAGCTCAACGGGTGACCCAGTACTTC.

J is TRBJ1-1 and V is TRBV15; 11 positions match TRBD1. Germline V CDR1 and CDR2: LNHNV, YYDKDF (reference sequence). The J segment lost 11 bases and the V segment lost 4 bases, leaving 9 bases of the junction unmatched. The CDR3 is 14 residues long. CDR3 region: CATSTRTGGDQAFF. CDR3 coding DNA: TGTGCCACCAGCACCCGGACAGGGGGCGATCAGGCTTTCTTT.

This clone was picked up one time. V gene TRBV30 combines with J gene TRBJ2-7; 7 bases are shared with TRBD1. V lost 7 bases to trimming and J lost 5 bases; unmatched junction nucleotides: 5. Germline CDR1 reads GTSNPN; CDR2 reads SVGIG (reference sequence). This CDR3 has 11 residues. The CDR3 loop reads CAYGTVHEQYF. The CDR3 nucleotides read TGTGCCTATGGGACAGTCCACGAGCAGTACTTC.

The chain joins TRBV28 to TRBJ2-6, with TRBD1 as a possible D gene (7 bases). The V gene lost 10 bases and the J gene lost 3 bases, with 16 bases spanning the gap. This CDR3 has 15 residues. Germline loops: CDR1 MDHEN, CDR2 SYDVKM. The CDR3 loop is CATQGGSVGANVLTF. Written as DNA, the CDR3 is TGTGCCACCCAGGGGGGCTCTGTTGGGGCCAACGTCCTGACTTTC.

The gene calls are TRBV15 and TRBJ2-5, with TRBD1 matching over 8 bases. The J segment lost 4 bases and the V segment lost 6 bases, leaving 4 bases of the junction unmatched. The CDR3 is made up of 13 amino acids. Germline V gives CDR1 LNHNV, CDR2 YYDKDF (reference sequence). CDR3 nucleotide sequence: TGTGCCACCAGTCGGACAGGGCCAGAGACCCAGTACTTC. It encodes CATSRTGPETQYF.

In DNA form, the CDR3 reads TGTGCCAGCAGCTTAGGGGACAGGGATAATGAAAAACTGTTTTTT. Its translation is CASSLGDRDNEKLFF. The chain carries TRBV7-9 and TRBJ1-4, with TRBD1 identical over 9 bases. J gave up 4 bases and V 1 base, and 1 base lay outside the gene matches. CDR3 length: 15 residues. CDR1 is SEHNR and CDR2 is FQNEAQ in the germline V gene (reference sequence).

V is TRBV5-6 and J is TRBJ1-5; 12 nucleotides match TRBD1. V dropped 3 bases and J dropped 5; count of bases not matched to a gene: 6. CDR3 length: 16 residues. The V gene's germline CDR1 is SGHDT and CDR2 YYEEEE. CDR3 region: CASSSTGTGGHQPQHF. In DNA form, the CDR3 reads TGTGCCAGCAGCTCTACCGGGACAGGGGGCCATCAGCCCCAGCATTTT.

The chain combines TRBV19 with TRBJ2-3; 11 nucleotides agree with TRBD2. V dropped 4 bases and J dropped 1; count of bases not matched to a gene: 1. Germline lookup yields CDR1 LNHDA and CDR2 SQIVND (reference sequence). This CDR3 is built from 15 residues. The CDR3: CASSTTSGGTDTQYF. The DNA of the CDR3 is TGTGCCAGTAGTACGACTAGCGGGGGCACAGATACGCAGTATTTT.

The rearrangement joins TRBV9 to TRBJ2-7; 9 bases map to TRBD2. Germline V gene data show CDR1 as SGDLS and CDR2 as YYNGEE. Trimming cost V 0 bases and J 5 bases; bases outside gene matches: 6. The CDR3 covers 15 residues. The CDR3 nucleotides are TGTGCCAGCAGCGTAGGGGAAGCGGGGGGCGACGAGCAGTACTTC. Translating it yields CASSVGEAGGDEQYF.

The rearrangement uses TRBV2 and TRBJ2-7; 12 bases line up with TRBD1. This CDR3 contains 13 residues. In germline, CDR1 is SNHLY, CDR2 FYNNEI. V gave up 5 bases and J gave up 7 bases; unmatched junction bases: 3. CDR3 DNA sequence: TGTGCCAGCAGTCGGGACAGGGGGCAAGAGCAGTACGTC. As protein: CASSRDRGQEQYV.

CDR3: CASSQSFGRGPGGYTF. Written as DNA, the CDR3 is TGCGCCAGCAGTCAATCCTTCGGCAGGGGGCCTGGTGGCTACACCTTC. The chain joins TRBV23-1 to TRBJ1-2; 8 bases match TRBD1. TRBV23-1 is classed as an ORF, of uncertain function. This CDR3 has 16 amino acids. Unmatched junction bases numbered 10, after V lost 0 bases and J lost 7 bases.

This chain joins TRBV30 and TRBJ1-2, with D uncertain. In germline, CDR1 is GTSNPN, CDR2 SVGIG (reference sequence). V lost 2 bases and J 8 bases, leaving 12 bases between the germline ends. This CDR3 has 12 residues. DNA of the CDR3: TGTGCCTGGAGTCGCAGGCAAGAGGGCTACACCTTC. Residues: CAWSRRQEGYTF.